This TCR beta chain was captured by sequencing in a study of blood T cell repertoires in COVID-19. CDR1 and CDR2 from the germline V gene are SGHTS and YDEGEE. This CDR3 has 13 amino acids. V was shortened by 6 bases and J by 5 bases, with 12 bases between the two germline ends. The protocol was immunoSEQ multiplex PCR, while the TCRdb copy is restricted to in-frame clones and leaves out a portion. Counted here are some 320,000 clones, approximately 85% occurring once; the ten biggest clones make up 7.2%. This clone was seen a few times. The clonotype comes from a human donor in a cohort sampled during active COVID-19. The sequencing sample was made of peripheral blood. The chain joins TRBV5-8 to TRBJ1-5; D gene unclear. CDR3 DNA: TGTGCCAGCACCCCTCACCAGGATCAGCCCCAGCATTTT. Translation gives CASTPHQDQPQHF.